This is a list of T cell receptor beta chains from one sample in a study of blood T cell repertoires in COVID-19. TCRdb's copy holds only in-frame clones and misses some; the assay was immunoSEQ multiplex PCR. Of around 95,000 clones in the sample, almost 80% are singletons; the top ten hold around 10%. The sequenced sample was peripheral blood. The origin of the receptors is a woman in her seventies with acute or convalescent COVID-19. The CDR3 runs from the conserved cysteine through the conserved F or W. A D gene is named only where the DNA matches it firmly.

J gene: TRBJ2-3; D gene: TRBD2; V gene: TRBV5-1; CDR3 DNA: TGCGCCAGCAGCTTGGAGCGGGGGGCTAATACGCAGTATTTT; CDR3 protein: CASSLERGANTQYF
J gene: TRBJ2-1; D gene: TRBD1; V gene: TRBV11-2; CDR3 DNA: TGTGCCAGCAGCCCCGGGACAGGGGGCTACAATGAGCAGTTCTTC; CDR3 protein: CASSPGTGGYNEQFF
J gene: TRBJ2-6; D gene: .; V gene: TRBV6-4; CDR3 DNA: TGTGCCAGCAGTGAAGGGGGTGTCTCTGGGGCCAACGTCCTGACTTTC; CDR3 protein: CASSEGGVSGANVLTF
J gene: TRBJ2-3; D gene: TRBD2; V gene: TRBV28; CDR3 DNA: TGTGCCAGCTCCCAGATGGGACTAGCGAGCTCTACGCAGTATTTT; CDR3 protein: CASSQMGLASSTQYF
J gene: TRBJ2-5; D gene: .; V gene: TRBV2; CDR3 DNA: TGTGCCAGCGTTCGGGGCACGGGAGAAGAGACCCAGTACTTC; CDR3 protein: CASVRGTGEETQYF
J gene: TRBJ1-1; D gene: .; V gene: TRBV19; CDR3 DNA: TGTGCCAGTAGTATAGCCTTCGAACCTACCAACACTGAAGCTTTCTTT; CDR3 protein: CASSIAFEPTNTEAFF
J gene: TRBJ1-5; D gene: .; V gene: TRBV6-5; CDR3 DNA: TGTGCCAGCAGTCCGCAGGATCAGCCCCAGCATTTT; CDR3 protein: CASSPQDQPQHF
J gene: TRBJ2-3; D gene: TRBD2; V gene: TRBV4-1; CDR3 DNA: TGCGCCAGCAGCCGCCAGACTAGCGGGGGGCCAGTAGATACGCAGTATTTT; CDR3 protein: CASSRQTSGGPVDTQYF
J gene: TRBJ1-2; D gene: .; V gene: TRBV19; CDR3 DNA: TGTGCCAGTAGTATCGGGTCCAATGGCTACACCTTC; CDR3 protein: CASSIGSNGYTF
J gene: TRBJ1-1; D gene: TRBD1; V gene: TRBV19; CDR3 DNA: TGTGCCAGTAGCCTTACCAGGGGGGACACTGAAGCTTTCTTT; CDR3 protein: CASSLTRGDTEAFF
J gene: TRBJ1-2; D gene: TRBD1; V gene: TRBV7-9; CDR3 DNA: TGTGCCAGCAGCTTGGGAGGACAGGGGGCTTATGGCTACACCTTC; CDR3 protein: CASSLGGQGAYGYTF
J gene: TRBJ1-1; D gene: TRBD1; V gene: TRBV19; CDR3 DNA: TGTGCCAGTGACACACAGGGGCTGGGAGCTTTCTTT; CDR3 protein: CASDTQGLGAFF